This T cell receptor (beta chain) is drawn from a study of Graves' ophthalmopathy and Graves' hyperthyroidism. The authors amplified TCR beta CDR3 regions from RNA transcripts. Second-round multiplex PCR came after first-round RT-PCR with HTBI primers. Via MiXCR, TCRdb re-called the multiplex PCR reads, giving one row per CDR3 protein. The profile shows about 340,000 distinct CDR3 sequences, roughly a sixth of them singletons. CDR1 and CDR2 (germline): MNHEY, SVGEGT. The CDR3 runs 13 residues. V was cut by 7 bases and J by 4 bases, with 13 bases left in between. Patients were left out if they had other autoimmune diseases, uncontrolled infections, pregnancy or lactation. This clonotype was recorded at least ten times.

This sequence joins TRBV6-2 or TRBV6-3 and TRBJ1-2; tentative D call: TRBD1 (6 bases). The sequenced sample was peripheral blood. The receptor was isolated from an adult man with Graves' ophthalmopathy. CDR3 sequence: CASNPQGVYGYTF. For the CDR3, the DNA is TGTGCCAGCAACCCACAGGGCGTCTATGGCTACACCTTC.